One sample yielded the 14 T cell receptor beta chains listed below, sequenced in a study of control samples from healthy donors and cancer patients. Assay used: immunoSEQ multiplex PCR; TCRdb lists only in-frame clones, some missing. The sample contains tens of thousands of clones, around four fifths of which appear only once. Material for sequencing was PBMCs. Every receptor here comes from a woman aged 45-60 years with lung cancer.

This clone has only a few counts. The chain is built from TRBV28 and TRBJ2-1; 9 nucleotides agree with TRBD2. The CDR3 is 15 residues long. J gave up 9 bases and V 5 bases, and 11 bases lay outside the gene matches. Looked up from germline, CDR1 is MDHEN and CDR2 is SYDVKM. The CDR3 is CASSVPGLARSEQFF. For the CDR3, the DNA is TGTGCCAGCAGTGTTCCGGGACTAGCTAGAAGTGAGCAGTTCTTC.

This clone was seen just once. V and J are TRBV7-9 and TRBJ2-7; D may be TRBD1 (5 bases). Germline lookup yields CDR1 SEHNR and CDR2 FQNEAQ (reference sequence). Between the trimmed V and J ends, which lost 2 bases and 3 bases, there was a span of 5 bases. CDR3 length equals 12 residues. The CDR3 DNA reads TGTGCCAGCAGCTTACAGGGCTACGAGCAGTACTTC. Encoded protein: CASSLQGYEQYF.

This sequence joins TRBV7-8 and TRBJ1-1; D might be TRBD1 (5 bases). CDR3 size: 16 residues. V lost 4 bases and J lost 1, with 16 bases in between. The germline gives CDR1 SGHVS, CDR2 FQNEAQ. The CDR3 DNA is TGTGCCAGCAGCTCCTACTGGGACTTCGAGAACACTGAAGCTTTCTTT. Encoded protein: CASSSYWDFENTEAFF.

The J gene is TRBJ2-1, the V gene TRBV15, with 10 bases that match TRBD1. The V and J ends lost 4 bases and 13 bases, in that order; junction bases with no gene match: 16. CDR1 is LNHNV, CDR2 YYDKDF, per germline (reference sequence). The length of the CDR3 is 16 residues. This CDR3 reads CATSTFPGQGLMDQFF. DNA of the CDR3: TGTGCCACCAGCACCTTCCCGGGACAGGGGCTGATGGATCAGTTCTTC.

The V and J genes are TRBV5-1 and TRBJ2-2; TRBD2 might be the D (6 bases). The CDR3 consists of 16 residues. Deletions cut 3 bases from V and 6 bases from J, with 18 bases between. CDR1 SGHRS and CDR2 YFSETQ come from the germline V gene. CDR3 region: CASSSQGVGGSGELFF. DNA of the CDR3: TGCGCCAGCAGCTCACAAGGGGTCGGGGGATCCGGGGAGCTGTTTTTT.

This clone has a handful of counts. This rearrangement joins TRBV4-3 to TRBJ2-7; TRBD1 aligns across 8 bases. Germline V lookup: CDR1 LGHNA, CDR2 YSLEER. V was pared by 5 bases and J by 1 base, with 7 bases of the junction left unmatched. The CDR3 has 15 residues. The chain's CDR3 is CASSVGQGPSYEQYF. In DNA form, the CDR3 reads TGCGCCAGCAGCGTCGGACAGGGCCCATCCTACGAGCAGTACTTC.

V and J are TRBV28 and TRBJ1-1; D gene ambiguous. The germline V gene encodes CDR1 MDHEN and CDR2 SYDVKM. The CDR3 extends over 11 amino acids. CDR3 DNA: TGTGCTGCTGCGGGTGGTACTGAAGCTTTCTTT. Translated: CAAAGGTEAFF.

The chain has TRBV4-1 and TRBJ1-1; D unresolved. The V gene lost 5 bases and the J gene lost 1 base, with 11 bases spanning the gap. The CDR3 is 14 residues long. Germline V gives CDR1 MGHRA, CDR2 YSYEKL. This chain's CDR3 is CASSSRFPNTEAFF. Written as DNA, the CDR3 is TGCGCCAGCAGCTCCCGGTTTCCGAACACTGAAGCTTTCTTT.

The chain employs TRBV5-1 and TRBJ1-1; TRBD1 is a possible D gene (5 bases). The CDR3 extends over 15 amino acids. Looked up from germline, CDR1 is SGHRS and CDR2 is YFSETQ. V dropped 4 bases and J dropped 0 bases, with 13 bases sitting between them. DNA of the CDR3: TGCGCCAGCAGCGCCCAGGGTGATCTGAACACTGAAGCTTTCTTT. This sequence encodes CASSAQGDLNTEAFF.

V and J are TRBV2 and TRBJ2-7; the match to TRBD2 covers 10 bases. V trimming: 7 bases; J trimming: 6 bases; junction bases outside the gene matches: 6. The CDR3 contains 13 residues. CDR1 is SNHLY, CDR2 FYNNEI, per germline. DNA for the CDR3: TGTGCCAGCAATCAGCGGGGGGGAACCGAGCAGTACTTC. Its protein product is CASNQRGGTEQYF.

In its sample, this clone was seen once. The CDR3 reads CASSGTGQGITDTQYF. The DNA for the CDR3 is TGTGCCAGCAGCGGCACGGGACAGGGAATTACAGATACGCAGTATTTT. V and J are TRBV9 and TRBJ2-3, with TRBD1 matching over 9 bases. The CDR3 is made up of 16 amino acids. The germline V gene encodes CDR1 SGDLS and CDR2 YYNGEE. Trimming took 3 bases from V and 3 from J; bases not matched to a gene: 8.

The rearrangement joins TRBV19 to TRBJ1-3; D might be TRBD1 (5 bases). The length of the CDR3 is 15 residues. The germline CDR1 and CDR2 sequences are LNHDA and SQIVND (reference sequence). V was shortened by 10 bases and J by 1 base, with 17 bases between the two germline ends. The CDR3 DNA reads as TGTGCCACAAAAGGGGACTCCACATCTGGAAACACCATATATTTT. This sequence encodes CATKGDSTSGNTIYF.

The chain joins TRBV5-1 to TRBJ2-7; 7 bases agree with TRBD2. V gave up 4 bases and J gave up 6 bases; unmatched junction bases: 13. Per the germline V gene, CDR1 is SGHRS and CDR2 is YFSETQ. The CDR3 has 15 residues. The CDR3 protein is CASSPGGSGWSEQYF. The CDR3 DNA sequence: TGCGCCAGCAGCCCGGGCGGGAGTGGTTGGAGCGAGCAGTACTTC. The full variable domain, rest sourced from reference TRBV5-1 and TRBJ2-7, is KAGVTQTPRYLIKTRGQQVTLSCSPISGHRSVSWYQQTPGQGLQFLFEYFSETQRNKGNFPGRFSGRQFSNSRSEMNVSTLELGDSALYLCASSPGGSGWSEQYFGPGTRLTVT.

Concerning this clone itself: This sample includes further DNA sequences coding for the same CDR3. The chain combines TRBV19 with TRBJ2-2; no clear D. The CDR3 has 12 residues. Trimming removed 3 bases from V and 5 bases from J, with 4 bases in between. Germline CDR1 LNHDA, CDR2 SQIVND (reference sequence). CDR3 loop: CASSIRTGELFF. DNA for the CDR3: TGTGCCAGTAGTATCCGAACCGGGGAGCTGTTTTTT.